This is a list of T cell receptor beta chains from one sample in a study of T cell changes during pregnancy in multiple sclerosis. The protocol was immunoSEQ multiplex PCR, while the TCRdb copy is restricted to in-frame clones and leaves out a portion. The sample carries about 92,000 clones, around 90% recorded once. Sequences were derived from peripheral blood, sampled in the first trimester of pregnancy. Source of these receptors: a female donor with multiple sclerosis, enrolled in a pregnancy study. Each CDR3 is given with its conserved first and last residue. A D gene is named only where the DNA matches it firmly. Clone sizes are given selectively: once, few, many, or a class where the clone is expanded.

CDR3nt	CDR3aa	v_gene	j_gene	abundance	d_gene
TGTGCCAGCAGCTGGGGGCCCGTCACAGGGGGAAGGGGCTACACCTTC	CASSWGPVTGGRGYTF	TRBV5-8	TRBJ1-2	-	TRBD1
TGTGCCAGCAGTCCCGGGACAGGGGGCGATGGCTACACCTTC	CASSPGTGGDGYTF	TRBV6-6	TRBJ1-2	-	TRBD1
TGTGCCAGCAGTGACAGCCGGGAGACCCACGAGCAGTACTTC	CASSDSRETHEQYF	TRBV2	TRBJ2-7	-	-
TGTGCCAGTAGAGTAGCGGGCAACACCGGGGAGCTGTTTTTT	CASRVAGNTGELFF	TRBV19	TRBJ2-2	once	TRBD2
TGTGCCAGCAGCTTAGCGTTGGGACTAGCGGGAGAGCTAGGAAAAGAGACCCAGTACTTC	CASSLALGLAGELGKETQYF	TRBV7-2	TRBJ2-5	-	TRBD2
TGCGCCAGCAGCCCGGACTACTATGGCTACACCTTC	CASSPDYYGYTF	TRBV5-1	TRBJ1-2	-	-
TGCGCCAGCAGCCCCGGACTAGCGGGAGCTGGTGAGCAGTTCTTC	CASSPGLAGAGEQFF	TRBV5-1	TRBJ2-1	-	TRBD2
TGCGCCAGCAGATTTAGGTCGGGACTAGCGGGAGGAGGGGGCGAGCAGTACTTC	CASRFRSGLAGGGGEQYF	TRBV5-1	TRBJ2-7	-	TRBD2
TGCGCCAGCAGCAATGGGGGGGGGACAAACAATGAGCAGTTCTTC	CASSNGGGTNNEQFF	TRBV5-1	TRBJ2-1	-	-
TGTGCCAGCAGTCTCTCGGCCAGGGATACGCAGTATTTT	CASSLSARDTQYF	TRBV28	TRBJ2-3	-	-
TGTGCCAGCAGACGGGACAGGGGGACCTATGGCTACACCTTC	CASRRDRGTYGYTF	TRBV6-5	TRBJ1-2	-	TRBD1
TGTGCCAGAAGCCTCGGGACAGCCATTATCTACGAGCAGTACTTC	CARSLGTAIIYEQYF	TRBV5-3	TRBJ2-7	-	TRBD1
TGTGCCAGCAGTTACTCAGGGGGTTCCTACAATGAGCAGTTCTTC	CASSYSGGSYNEQFF	TRBV6-5	TRBJ2-1	-	-
TGTGCCAGTTATCGGGCTAGCGGGACCACACGAACGCAGTATTTT	CASYRASGTTRTQYF	TRBV5-6	TRBJ2-3	-	TRBD2
TGCAGCGTTGGGGGGGAAGGGCCTTACGAGCAGTACTTC	CSVGGEGPYEQYF	TRBV29-1	TRBJ2-7	-	-
TGTGCCAGCAGCGTAAACAGTTTGGATGGCTACACCTTC	CASSVNSLDGYTF	TRBV9	TRBJ1-2	-	-
TGTGCCAGCAGTCCCATAGCGCAACGCACAGATACGCAGTATTTT	CASSPIAQRTDTQYF	TRBV27	TRBJ2-3	-	-
TGTGCCAGCAGTTACTCAGGGGTACACTATGGCTACACCTTC	CASSYSGVHYGYTF	TRBV6-5	TRBJ1-2	-	-
TGTGCCAGCAGCCAAAAAAATGGGAGACCCAACGAGCAGTACTTC	CASSQKNGRPNEQYF	TRBV14	TRBJ2-7	-	-
TGCGCCAGCAGCCCGAAACAGGGGACGATCACTGAAGCTTTCTTT	CASSPKQGTITEAFF	TRBV4-1	TRBJ1-1	once	TRBD1
TGTGCCAGCAGCACTGGGGACAGAAACACTGAAGCTTTCTTT	CASSTGDRNTEAFF	TRBV9	TRBJ1-1	-	TRBD1
TGTGCCCTAACGCCAGGGGACAGCTACGAGCAGTACTTC	CALTPGDSYEQYF	TRBV30	TRBJ2-7	-	TRBD1
TGTGCCAGCAGCTTCTTGGCGGGAGCGGTCAATGAGCAGTTCTTC	CASSFLAGAVNEQFF	TRBV13	TRBJ2-1	-	TRBD2
TGTGCCAGCAGCCGCTGGACAGGGTTGACGAACACTGAAGCTTTCTTT	CASSRWTGLTNTEAFF	TRBV5-6	TRBJ1-1	-	TRBD1
TGTGCCAGTAGACGGCGGGGTGGCAGGACCAGTAGCAATCAGCCCCAGCATTTT	CASRRRGGRTSSNQPQHF	TRBV19	TRBJ1-5	-	-
TGTGCCAGTAGTGAACAGGGCGGGGGTACGCAGTATTTT	CASSEQGGGTQYF	TRBV19	TRBJ2-3	once	-
TGTGCCAGCAGTCCTCAGGACAGTCATCAGCCCCAGCATTTT	CASSPQDSHQPQHF	TRBV7-9	TRBJ1-5	-	-
TGTGCCAGCTCTGGACTAGCGGGAGTGGAGCAGTACTTC	CASSGLAGVEQYF	TRBV2	TRBJ2-7	-	TRBD2
TGTGCCAGTAGTTTCATCTACGCTCCGGACACTGAAGCTTTCTTT	CASSFIYAPDTEAFF	TRBV19	TRBJ1-1	once	-
TGTGCCAGCGGACAGGGGTATTATAGCACAGATACGCAGTATTTT	CASGQGYYSTDTQYF	TRBV7-8	TRBJ2-3	-	TRBD1
TGTGCCAGCAGCACACGACAGCAAGAGACCCAGTACTTC	CASSTRQQETQYF	TRBV21-1	TRBJ2-5	-	-
TGTGCCAGCAGCCCGACCCCCGGAGCGGGAGTCCCCGGGGAGCTGTTTTTT	CASSPTPGAGVPGELFF	TRBV7-3	TRBJ2-2	once	TRBD2
TGCGCCAGCAGCTTGGGCAGCTCCTACGAGCAGTACTTC	CASSLGSSYEQYF	TRBV5-1	TRBJ2-7	-	-
TGTGCCAGTAGCCGAGAGACAGGGTCGGGCTACAATGAGCAGTTCTTC	CASSRETGSGYNEQFF	TRBV19	TRBJ2-1	once	TRBD1
TGTGCCAGCAAGCCCCTCCGTTTGGAGGATACGCAGTATTTT	CASKPLRLEDTQYF	TRBV27	TRBJ2-3	-	-
TGTGCCAGCAGCGCCGGACAGGAAGGTCCCTATGGCTACACCTTC	CASSAGQEGPYGYTF	TRBV9	TRBJ1-2	-	TRBD1
TGTGCCAGCAGTTCCCGGACAGGGAGGGTAGGGTATGGCTACACCTTC	CASSSRTGRVGYGYTF	TRBV27	TRBJ1-2	-	TRBD1
TGTGCCAGCAGTTTACGACAGGGGGCCCAGCCCCAGCATTTT	CASSLRQGAQPQHF	TRBV28	TRBJ1-5	-	TRBD1
TGTGCCAGTAGTGGTCGACAGGGGGGGTATGGCTACACCTTC	CASSGRQGGYGYTF	TRBV19	TRBJ1-2	-	TRBD1
TGTGCCAGCAGTTTATTGGGCGGGAGGGCACGCGAGCAGTACTTC	CASSLLGGRAREQYF	TRBV28	TRBJ2-7	-	TRBD2
TGTGCCAGCAGTTACACAGGTTACTATGGCTACACCTTC	CASSYTGYYGYTF	TRBV6-5	TRBJ1-2	-	-
TGTGCCAGCAGTTTCGGGTCTGAGAGGGCGGACGGGGAGTTCTTC	CASSFGSERADGEFF	TRBV27	TRBJ2-1	-	-
TGTGCCAGCAGCCTCAGGGGCGTCAATCAGCCCCAGCATTTT	CASSLRGVNQPQHF	TRBV27	TRBJ1-5	few	-
TGTGCCTCCTCCCAAGGGACAGGGGCCTACGAGCAGTACTTC	CASSQGTGAYEQYF	TRBV30	TRBJ2-7	-	TRBD1
TGTGCCAGCAGGGGGGGGCGCTACGAGCAGTACTTC	CASRGGRYEQYF	TRBV2	TRBJ2-7	-	-
TGTGCCAGCAGTTCCCCCCTGGACAGGGTCTACGAGCAGTACTTC	CASSSPLDRVYEQYF	TRBV27	TRBJ2-7	-	TRBD1
TGTGCCAGCAGCCACCATCCCCTAGCGAGCACAGATACGCAGTATTTT	CASSHHPLASTDTQYF	TRBV28	TRBJ2-3	-	-
TGTGCCAGCAGCTTAGGACGGGGTGAAGCTTTCTTT	CASSLGRGEAFF	TRBV13	TRBJ1-1	-	-
TGTGCCAGCAGCTTGTGGCGGGAGGGGGAGTACTTC	CASSLWREGEYF	TRBV7-8	TRBJ2-5	once	TRBD2
TGTGCCTGGAGTCTCCGGGACAGCGTTCTCTATGGCTACACCTTC	CAWSLRDSVLYGYTF	TRBV30	TRBJ1-2	once	TRBD1